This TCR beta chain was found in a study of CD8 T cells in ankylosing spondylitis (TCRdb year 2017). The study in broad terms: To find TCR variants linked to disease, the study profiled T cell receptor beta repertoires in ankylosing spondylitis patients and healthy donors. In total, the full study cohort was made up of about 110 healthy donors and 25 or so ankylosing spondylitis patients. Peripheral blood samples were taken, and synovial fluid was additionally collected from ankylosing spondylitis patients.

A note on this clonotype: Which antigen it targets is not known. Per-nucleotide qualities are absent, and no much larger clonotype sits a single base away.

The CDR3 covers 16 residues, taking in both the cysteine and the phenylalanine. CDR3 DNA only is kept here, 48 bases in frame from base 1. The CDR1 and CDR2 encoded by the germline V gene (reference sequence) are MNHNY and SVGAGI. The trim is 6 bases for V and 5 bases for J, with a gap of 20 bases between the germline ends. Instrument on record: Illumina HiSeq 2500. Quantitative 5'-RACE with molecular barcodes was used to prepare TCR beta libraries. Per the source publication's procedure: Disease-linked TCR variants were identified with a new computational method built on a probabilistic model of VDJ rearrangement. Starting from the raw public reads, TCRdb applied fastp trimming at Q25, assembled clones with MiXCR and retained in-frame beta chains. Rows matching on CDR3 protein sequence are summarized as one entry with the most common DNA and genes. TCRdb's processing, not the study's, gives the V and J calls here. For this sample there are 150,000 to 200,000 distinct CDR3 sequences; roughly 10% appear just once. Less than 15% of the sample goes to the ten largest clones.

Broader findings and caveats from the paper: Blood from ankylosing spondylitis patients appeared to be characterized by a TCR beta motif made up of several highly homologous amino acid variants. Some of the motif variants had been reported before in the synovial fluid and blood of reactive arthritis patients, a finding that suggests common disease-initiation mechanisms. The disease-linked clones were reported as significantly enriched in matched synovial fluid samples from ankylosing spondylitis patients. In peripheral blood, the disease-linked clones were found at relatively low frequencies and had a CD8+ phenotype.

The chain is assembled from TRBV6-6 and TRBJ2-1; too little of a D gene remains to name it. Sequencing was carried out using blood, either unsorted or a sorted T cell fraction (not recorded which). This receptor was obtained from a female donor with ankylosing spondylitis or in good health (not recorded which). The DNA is TGTGCCAGCAGACCCCTATGGGCGAGGTCGGACAATGAGCAGTTCTTC. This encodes CASRPLWARSDNEQFF.